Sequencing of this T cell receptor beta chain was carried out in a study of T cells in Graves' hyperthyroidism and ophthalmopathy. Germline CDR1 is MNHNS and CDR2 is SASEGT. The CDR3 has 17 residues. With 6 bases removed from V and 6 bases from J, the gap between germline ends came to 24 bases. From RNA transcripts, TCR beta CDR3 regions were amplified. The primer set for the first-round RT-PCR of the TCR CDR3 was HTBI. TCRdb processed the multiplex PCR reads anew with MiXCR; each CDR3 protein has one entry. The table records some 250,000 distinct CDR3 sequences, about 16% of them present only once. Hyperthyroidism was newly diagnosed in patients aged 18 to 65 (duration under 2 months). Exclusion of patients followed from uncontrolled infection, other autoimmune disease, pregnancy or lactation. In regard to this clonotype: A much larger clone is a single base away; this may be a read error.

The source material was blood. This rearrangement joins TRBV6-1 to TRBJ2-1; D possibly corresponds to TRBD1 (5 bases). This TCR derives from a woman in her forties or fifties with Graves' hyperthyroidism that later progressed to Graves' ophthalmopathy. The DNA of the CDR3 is TGTGCCAGCAGCCTGACCCCCGGACGGACAAGGGTCAATGAGCAGTTCTTC. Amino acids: CASSLTPGRTRVNEQFF.